This is a list of T cell receptor beta chains from one sample in a study of control samples from healthy donors and cancer patients. The repertoire was sequenced with immunoSEQ multiplex PCR; TCRdb's copy has only in-frame clones and lacks some. The sample has approximately 170,000 clones, about nine tenths seen once. Input material: blood. Receptors originate from a woman under 40 in good health. Each CDR3 is given with its conserved first and last residue. D genes are given only for firm matches. Only part of the rows carry a size: once, few, many, or a class if the clone is expanded.

size,V,J,D,CDR3,DNA
NA,TRBV6-5,TRBJ1-5,NA,CASSYSGVGQPQHF,TGTGCCAGCAGTTACTCAGGGGTCGGTCAGCCCCAGCATTTT
NA,TRBV14,TRBJ2-1,NA,CASSQDETNSYNEQFF,TGTGCCAGCAGCCAAGACGAGACTAATTCCTACAATGAGCAGTTCTTC
NA,TRBV5-4,TRBJ2-3,NA,CASSLQLPSTDTQYF,TGTGCCAGCAGCTTGCAGCTCCCTAGCACAGATACGCAGTATTTT
once,TRBV11-1,TRBJ1-1,TRBD1,CASRRTGNTEAFF,TGTGCCAGCAGACGGACAGGGAACACTGAAGCTTTCTTT
NA,TRBV6-5,TRBJ1-5,TRBD1,CASSPWTGANQPQHF,TGTGCCAGCAGCCCCTGGACAGGGGCAAATCAGCCCCAGCATTTT
few,TRBV28,TRBJ1-2,NA,CASSFLRYGYTF,TGTGCCAGCAGTTTTCTGAGGTATGGCTACACCTTC
NA,TRBV2,TRBJ2-3,TRBD2,CASGLAGGRSDTQYF,TGTGCCAGTGGACTAGCGGGGGGGCGGTCAGATACGCAGTATTTT
NA,TRBV24-1,TRBJ2-1,NA,CATSDLPGNEQFF,TGTGCCACCAGTGATTTGCCAGGCAATGAGCAGTTCTTC
NA,TRBV28,TRBJ1-5,TRBD1,CASSPLGQGGQPQHF,TGTGCCAGCAGTCCCCTCGGACAGGGAGGTCAGCCCCAGCATTTT
NA,TRBV27,TRBJ1-6,NA,CASRESSYNSPLHF,TGTGCCAGCAGGGAGAGCTCCTATAATTCACCCCTCCACTTT
NA,TRBV7-3,TRBJ2-3,NA,CASSGPPGPQYF,TGTGCCAGCAGCGGCCCCCCGGGGCCGCAGTATTTT
NA,TRBV6-4,TRBJ1-6,NA,CASSDQGRNSPLHF,TGTGCCAGCAGTGACCAGGGGCGGAATTCACCCCTCCACTTT
few,TRBV28,TRBJ1-2,NA,CASSLFQGYTF,TGTGCCAGCAGTTTATTTCAAGGCTACACCTTC
NA,TRBV7-2,TRBJ1-2,TRBD1,CASFRDQGVYRYTF,TGTGCCAGCTTTAGGGATCAGGGGGTTTATCGCTACACCTTC
NA,TRBV6-4,TRBJ2-6,TRBD1,CASGTGGSGANVLTF,TGTGCCAGCGGGACAGGGGGCTCTGGGGCCAACGTCCTGACTTTC
NA,TRBV6-1,TRBJ2-4,NA,CASSEVGALAKNIQYF,TGTGCCAGCAGTGAAGTAGGGGCGTTAGCCAAAAACATTCAGTACTTC
NA,TRBV4-3,TRBJ1-5,NA,CASSLYRGNQPQHF,TGCGCCAGCAGCCTTTACAGGGGCAATCAGCCCCAGCATTTT
NA,TRBV30,TRBJ1-2,NA,CAWSVQGRYGYTF,TGTGCCTGGAGTGTACAGGGAAGGTATGGCTACACCTTC
NA,TRBV3-1/TRBV3-2,TRBJ1-4,TRBD1,CASSQVRDRDKLFF,TGTGCCAGCAGCCAAGTTCGGGACAGGGACAAACTGTTTTTT
NA,TRBV3-1/TRBV3-2,TRBJ2-1,NA,CASSPPGTTYNEQFF,TGTGCCAGCAGCCCCCCCGGGACAACCTACAATGAGCAGTTCTTC